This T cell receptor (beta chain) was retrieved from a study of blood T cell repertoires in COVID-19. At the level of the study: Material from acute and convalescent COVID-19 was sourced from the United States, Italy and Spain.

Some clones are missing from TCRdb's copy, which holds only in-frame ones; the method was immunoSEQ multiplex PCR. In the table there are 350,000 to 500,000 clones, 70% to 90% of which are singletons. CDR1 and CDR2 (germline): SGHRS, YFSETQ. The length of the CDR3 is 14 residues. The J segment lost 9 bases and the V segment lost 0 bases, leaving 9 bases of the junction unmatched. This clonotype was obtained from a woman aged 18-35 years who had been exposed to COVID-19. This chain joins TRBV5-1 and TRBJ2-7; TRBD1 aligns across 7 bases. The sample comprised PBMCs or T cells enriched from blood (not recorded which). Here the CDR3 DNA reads TGCGCCAGCAGCTTGGGGGGAACAGGGGCGGGGCAGTACTTC. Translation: CASSLGGTGAGQYF.